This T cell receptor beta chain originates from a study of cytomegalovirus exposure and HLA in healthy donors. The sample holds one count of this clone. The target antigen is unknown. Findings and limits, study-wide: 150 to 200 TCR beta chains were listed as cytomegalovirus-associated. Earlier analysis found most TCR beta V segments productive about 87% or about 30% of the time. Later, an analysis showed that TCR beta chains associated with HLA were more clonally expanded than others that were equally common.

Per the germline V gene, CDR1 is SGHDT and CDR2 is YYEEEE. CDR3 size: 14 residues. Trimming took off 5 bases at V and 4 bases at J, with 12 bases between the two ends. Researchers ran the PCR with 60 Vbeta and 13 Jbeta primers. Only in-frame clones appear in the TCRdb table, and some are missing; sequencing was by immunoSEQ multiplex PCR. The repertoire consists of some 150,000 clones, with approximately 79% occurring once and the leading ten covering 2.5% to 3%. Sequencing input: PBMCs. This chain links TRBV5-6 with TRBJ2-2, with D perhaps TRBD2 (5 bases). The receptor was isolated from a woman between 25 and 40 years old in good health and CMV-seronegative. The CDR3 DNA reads TGTGCCAGCAGGTCCGGGATAGTCACCGGGGAGCTGTTTTTT. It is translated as CASRSGIVTGELFF.